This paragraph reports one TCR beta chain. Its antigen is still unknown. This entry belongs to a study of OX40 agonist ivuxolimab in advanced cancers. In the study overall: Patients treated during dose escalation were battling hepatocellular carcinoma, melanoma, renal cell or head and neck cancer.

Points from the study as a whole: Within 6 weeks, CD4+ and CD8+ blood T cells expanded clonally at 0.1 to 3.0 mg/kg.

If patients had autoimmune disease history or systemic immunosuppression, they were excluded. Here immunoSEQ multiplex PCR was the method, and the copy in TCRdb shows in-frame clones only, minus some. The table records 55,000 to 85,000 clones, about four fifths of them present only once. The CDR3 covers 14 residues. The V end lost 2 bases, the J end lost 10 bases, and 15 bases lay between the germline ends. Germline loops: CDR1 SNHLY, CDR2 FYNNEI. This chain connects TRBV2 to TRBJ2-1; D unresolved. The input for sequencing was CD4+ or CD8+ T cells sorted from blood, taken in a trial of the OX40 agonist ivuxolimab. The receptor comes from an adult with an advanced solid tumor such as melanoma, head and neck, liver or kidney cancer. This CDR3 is CASSESAAAREQFF. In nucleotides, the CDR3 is TGTGCCAGCAGTGAATCGGCTGCCGCGCGGGAGCAGTTCTTC.